The source of this T cell receptor beta chain is a study of cytomegalovirus exposure and HLA in healthy donors. Only a few counts were recorded for this clone. The antigen is unknown. CDR3 length equals 14 residues. Germline values: CDR1 MDHEN, CDR2 SYDVKM. V gave up 3 bases and J gave up 5 bases, with 13 bases separating them. PCR employed 60 Vbeta and 13 Jbeta primers. The table came from immunoSEQ multiplex PCR; TCRdb's copy has only in-frame clones and leaves some out. The sample lists some 240,000 clones; approximately 91% were seen once. Study outcomes and limitations: Across HLA loci, a later analysis found differing TCR association rates, with DRB1 most and HLA-C fewest.

J is TRBJ2-5 and V is TRBV28; D is unresolved. This TCR was recovered from a girl between 2 and 10 years old in good health and CMV-seronegative. What was sequenced was PBMCs. The CDR3 nucleotides read TGTGCCAGCAGTTTGGCAGGCATTATGGAGACCCAGTACTTC. Amino acid sequence: CASSLAGIMETQYF.